The sequence of this T cell receptor beta chain was determined in a study of graft-versus-host responses after intestinal transplantation. About the research overall: Recipients obtained multivisceral, liver-intestinal, or isolated intestinal transplants.

This CDR3 contains 13 residues. Trimming at V came to 6 bases and at J to 0 bases, leaving 1 base not matched to a gene. From germline, CDR1 is LNHDA and CDR2 SQIVND (reference sequence). Regarding the study as a whole: The recipient marrow held GvH clones, and some of them showed up first in ileum or blood. Maximum circulating GvH clone levels tracked with early post-transplant HvG decreases.

This clone was found a few times. The antigen is unknown. This table comes from immunoSEQ multiplex PCR, and its TCRdb copy is limited to in-frame clones, with some not included. The sample lists roughly 89,000 clones; about nine tenths were seen once. This chain links TRBV19 with TRBJ1-1, with TRBD1 matching over 7 bases. The sequencing used unstimulated CD4+ T cells sorted from spleen or lymph node cells, collected before intestinal transplant. The sequence was obtained from a human donor who received an intestinal transplant. CDR3 DNA: TGTGCCAGTAGGGACAGGCTGAACACTGAAGCTTTCTTT. Encoded protein: CASRDRLNTEAFF.